This T cell receptor beta chain was observed in a study of tissue T cells after allogeneic stem cell transplantation. To note about this clone: Mouse germline and gene names are used. The CDR3 extends 1 residue past the end of the read, so its final part is completed from the germline J gene.

Specified time point: mouse harvest day 7 after allogeneic transplant. Mouse grafts combined 10^7 T-cell-depleted bone marrow cells with 10^6 splenic CD5+ T cells. Trimming cost V 6 bases and J 4 bases, with 12 bases left between them. Germline CDR1 and CDR2: SGHND and FRSKSL. The CDR3 has 14 amino acids. Generated by immunoSEQ multiplex PCR, the TCRdb table keeps only in-frame clones and is missing some. The sample has around 8,000 clones, 40% to 60% seen once. Specimen: gut tissue. The rearrangement links TRBV15 to TRBJ1-4, with D maybe TRBD1 (6 bases). This TCR came from a female BALB/c mouse given C57BL/6 T cells with graft-versus-host disease after an allogeneic hematopoietic cell transplant. The DNA read from the CDR3 is TGTGCCAGCAGCGCCGGGACAAACAACGAAAGATTATTT. Its translation is CASSAGTNNERLF. The full CDR3 reads CASSAGTNNERLFF.